This entry lists 2 T cell receptor beta chains sequenced from one sample in a study of blood T cell repertoires in COVID-19. TCRdb keeps only in-frame clones here, not all; method: immunoSEQ multiplex PCR. The repertoire has 200,000 or so clones, around 90% of them found once; the top ten carry 2.7%. Sample: peripheral blood. These TCRs come from a man aged 30 to 39 with COVID-19, enrolled during active disease.

The chain carries TRBV19 and TRBJ1-4, with TRBD1 identical over 10 bases. Germline CDR1 and CDR2: LNHDA and SQIVND (reference sequence). V dropped 10 bases and J dropped 2; count of bases not matched to a gene: 10. The length of the CDR3 is 16 residues. The CDR3 sequence: CAIGTGAQSTNEKLFF. The CDR3 DNA sequence: TGTGCCATTGGGACAGGGGCCCAATCGACTAATGAAAAACTGTTTTTT.

This clone has a single count. The chain couples TRBV5-6 to TRBJ2-3; 11 nucleotides line up with TRBD1. The V gene's germline CDR1 is SGHDT and CDR2 YYEEEE. With 0 bases clipped from V and 1 base from J, the junction kept 7 bases outside the gene matches. The CDR3 consists of 18 residues. The CDR3 protein is CASSLEDRGRGGTDTQYF. The CDR3 nucleotides are TGTGCCAGCAGCTTGGAGGACAGGGGGCGTGGGGGCACAGATACGCAGTATTTT.